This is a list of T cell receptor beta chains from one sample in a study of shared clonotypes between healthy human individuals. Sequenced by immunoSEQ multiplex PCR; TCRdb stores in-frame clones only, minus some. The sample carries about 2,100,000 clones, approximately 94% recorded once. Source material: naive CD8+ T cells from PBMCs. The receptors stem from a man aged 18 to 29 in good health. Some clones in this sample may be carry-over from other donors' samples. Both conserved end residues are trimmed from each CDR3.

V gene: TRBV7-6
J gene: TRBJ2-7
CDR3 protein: ASSSRSGVYEQY

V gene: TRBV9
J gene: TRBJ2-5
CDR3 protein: ASSARTSGETQY

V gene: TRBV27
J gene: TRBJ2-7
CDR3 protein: ASTGDRGRVDEQY

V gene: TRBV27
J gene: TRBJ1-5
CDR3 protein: ASSSHSNQPQH

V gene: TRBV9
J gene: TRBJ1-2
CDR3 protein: ASSVDMGRPYGYT

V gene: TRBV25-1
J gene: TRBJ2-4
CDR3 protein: ASSLAAKNIQY

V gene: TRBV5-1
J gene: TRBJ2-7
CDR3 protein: ASSLALAGVYEQY

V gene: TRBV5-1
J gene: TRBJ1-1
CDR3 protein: ASRLGREEIF

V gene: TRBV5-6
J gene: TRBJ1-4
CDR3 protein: ASSFLSTGGEKLF

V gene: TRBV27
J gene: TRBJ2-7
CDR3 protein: ASSPREGSYEQY

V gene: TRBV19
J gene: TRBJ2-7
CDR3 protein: ASSARTTDGEQY

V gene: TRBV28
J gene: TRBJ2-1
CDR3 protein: ASSFHSGEGKF

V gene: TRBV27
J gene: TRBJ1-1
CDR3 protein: ASRDRASTEAF

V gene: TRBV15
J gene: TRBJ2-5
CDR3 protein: ATSVGTEETQY

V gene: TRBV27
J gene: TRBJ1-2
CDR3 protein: ASSSMTGEYYGYT

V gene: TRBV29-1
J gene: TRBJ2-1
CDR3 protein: SVGKGRTSGSEQF

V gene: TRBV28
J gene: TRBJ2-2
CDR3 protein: ASSPAGNTGELF

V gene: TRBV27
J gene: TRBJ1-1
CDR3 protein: ASSLTRGKTEAF

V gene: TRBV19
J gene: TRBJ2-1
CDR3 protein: ASSIEGTSGRNEQF

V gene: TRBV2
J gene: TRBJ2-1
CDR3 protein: ASSVPRTSGTFSPDEQF

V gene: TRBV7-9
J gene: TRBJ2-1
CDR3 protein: ASSPGPMSSYNEQF

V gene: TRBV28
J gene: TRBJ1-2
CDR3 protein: ASREGANYGYT

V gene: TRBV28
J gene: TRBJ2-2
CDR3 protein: ASRQQGYDTGELF

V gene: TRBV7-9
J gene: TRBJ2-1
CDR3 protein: ASSDRTSGRVGEQF

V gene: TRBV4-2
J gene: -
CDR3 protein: ASSQLASGYYEQY

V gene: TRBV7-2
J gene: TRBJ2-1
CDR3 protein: ASSPRQGSVEQF

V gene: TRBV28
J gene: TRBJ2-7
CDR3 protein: ASSLTSGSYEQY

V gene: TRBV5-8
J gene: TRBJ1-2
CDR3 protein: ASSESGRQGFGYT

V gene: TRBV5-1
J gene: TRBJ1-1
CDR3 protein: ASTPASGGTNTEAF

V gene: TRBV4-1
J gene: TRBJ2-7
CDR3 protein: ASSQVSGPYEQY

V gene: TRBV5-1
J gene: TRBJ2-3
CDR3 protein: ASQLAGSTDTQY

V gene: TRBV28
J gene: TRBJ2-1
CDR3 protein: ASSFGPDEAPYNEQF

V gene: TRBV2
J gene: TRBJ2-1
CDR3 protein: ASSGGTDEQF

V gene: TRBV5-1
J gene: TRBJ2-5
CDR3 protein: ASSLGVGARQETQY

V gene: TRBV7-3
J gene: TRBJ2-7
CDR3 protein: ASSLSGRVGYEQY

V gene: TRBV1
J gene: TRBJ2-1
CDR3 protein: TSSPRVPTGNEQF

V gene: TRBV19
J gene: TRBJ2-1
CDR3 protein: ASSIGGVSYNEQF

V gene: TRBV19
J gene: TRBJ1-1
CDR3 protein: ASSTWDTMNTEAF

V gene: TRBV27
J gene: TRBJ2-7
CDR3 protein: ASSLLSPGFYEQY

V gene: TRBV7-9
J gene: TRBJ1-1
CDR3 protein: ASSRGQPGEAF

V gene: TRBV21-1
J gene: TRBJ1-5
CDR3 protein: ASSKEENLIAPDQPQH

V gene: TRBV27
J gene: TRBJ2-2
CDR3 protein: ASSFAAPNTGELF

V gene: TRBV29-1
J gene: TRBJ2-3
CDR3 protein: SVSTPRDTQY

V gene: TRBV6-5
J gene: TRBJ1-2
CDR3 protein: AISNRGDGYT

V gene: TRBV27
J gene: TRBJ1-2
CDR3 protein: ASSPRGRYYGYT

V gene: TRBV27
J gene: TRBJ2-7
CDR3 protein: ASSLYKGSSYEQY

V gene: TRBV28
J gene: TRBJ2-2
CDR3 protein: AAATARNGELF

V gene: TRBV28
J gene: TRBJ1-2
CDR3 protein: ASSSGTVRLGYT

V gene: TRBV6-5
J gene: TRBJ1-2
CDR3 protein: ASSPGTGLAYGYT

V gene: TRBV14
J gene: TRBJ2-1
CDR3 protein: ASSPGLAASYNEQF